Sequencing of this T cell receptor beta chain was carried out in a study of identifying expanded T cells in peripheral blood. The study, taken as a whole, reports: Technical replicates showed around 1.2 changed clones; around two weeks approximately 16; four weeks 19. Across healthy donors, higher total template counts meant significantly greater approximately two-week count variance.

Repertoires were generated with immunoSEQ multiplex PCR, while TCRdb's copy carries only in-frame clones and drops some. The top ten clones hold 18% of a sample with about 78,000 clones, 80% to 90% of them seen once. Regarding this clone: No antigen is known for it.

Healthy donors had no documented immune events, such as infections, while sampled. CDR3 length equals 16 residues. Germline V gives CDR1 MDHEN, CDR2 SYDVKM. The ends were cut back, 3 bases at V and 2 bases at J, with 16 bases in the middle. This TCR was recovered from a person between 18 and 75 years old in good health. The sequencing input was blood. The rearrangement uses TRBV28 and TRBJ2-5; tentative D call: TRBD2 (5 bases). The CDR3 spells CASSFFFGLLQETQYF. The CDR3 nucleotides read TGTGCCAGCAGTTTTTTCTTCGGACTTTTACAAGAGACCCAGTACTTC. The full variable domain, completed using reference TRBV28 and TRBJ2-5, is DVKVTQSSRYLVKRTGEKVFLECVQDMDHENMFWYRQDPGLGLRLIYFSYDVKMKEKGDIPEGYSVSREKKERFSLILESASTNQTSMYLCASSFFFGLLQETQYFGPGTRLLVL.